A single sample gave rise to the 12 T cell receptor beta chains below, sequenced in a study of T cell clones after liver transplantation. Clones were sequenced by immunoSEQ multiplex PCR, and TCRdb holds only the in-frame ones, with some missing. The table shows tens of thousands of clones, with roughly three quarters occurring only once. This specimen was CD4+ T cells from blood, taken at the 22-month timepoint. The receptors shown here come from a human patient who received a liver transplant. Some T cells may possibly be graft donor cells.

This chain links TRBV2 with TRBJ1-1; D may be TRBD1 (5 bases). There are 13 residues in the CDR3. V was shortened by 6 bases and J by 1 base, with 9 bases between the two germline ends. Per the germline V gene, CDR1 is SNHLY and CDR2 is FYNNEI. CDR3 DNA sequence: TGTGCCAGCAGACCGGGACGGAACACTGAAGCTTTCTTT. It is translated as CASRPGRNTEAFF.

On this clone itself: The same CDR3 also results from other DNA sequences found in this sample. The rearrangement links TRBV14 to TRBJ2-5; 10 bases agree with TRBD1. Germline loops: CDR1 SGHDN, CDR2 FVKESK. V gave up 0 bases and J gave up 5 bases; unmatched junction bases: 12. The CDR3 has 18 residues. CDR3 residues: CASSQEGGRDRGRETQYF. DNA for the CDR3: TGTGCCAGCAGCCAAGAAGGAGGGCGGGACAGGGGTCGGGAGACCCAGTACTTC. Together with reference TRBV14 and TRBJ2-5, the CDR3 gives the full variable domain: EAGVTQFPSHSVIEKGQTVTLRCDPISGHDNLYWYRRVMGKEIKFLLHFVKESKQDESGMPNNRFLAERTGGTYSTLKVQPAELEDSGVYFCASSQEGGRDRGRETQYFGPGTRLLVL.

This clone has more than one count but fewer than ten. This sequence joins TRBV27 and TRBJ1-2, with D unclear. V was clipped by 10 bases and J by 4 bases, with 10 bases between them. The CDR3 length is 11 residues. Looked up from germline, CDR1 is MNHEY and CDR2 is SMNVEV (reference sequence). The CDR3 DNA is TGTGCCACCTTCGAGGGCTATGGCTACACCTTC. This translates into CATFEGYGYTF.

The rearrangement links TRBV19 to TRBJ1-6; D is undetermined. V was shortened by 1 base and J by 7 bases, with 8 bases between the two germline ends. CDR3 length: 14 residues. CDR1 and CDR2 (germline): LNHDA, SQIVND (reference sequence). In DNA form, the CDR3 reads TGTGCCAGTAGTATAGGAGTAGGAAATTCACCCCTCCACTTT. Translating gives CASSIGVGNSPLHF. Full variable domain (remainder filled in from reference TRBV19 and TRBJ1-6): DGGITQSPKYLFRKEGQNVTLSCEQNLNHDAMYWYRQDPGQGLRLIYYSQIVNDFQKGDIAEGYSVSREKKESFPLTVTSAQKNPTAFYLCASSIGVGNSPLHFGNGTRLTVT.

The chain couples TRBV7-8 to TRBJ1-6; 8 bases are shared with TRBD1. Germline V gives CDR1 SGHVS, CDR2 FQNEAQ. The ends lost 5 bases at V and 13 bases at J; junction bases unmatched: 10. The CDR3 is 14 amino acids. CDR3 region: CASSEGTGVLPLHF. The CDR3, as DNA: TGTGCCAGCAGCGAGGGGACAGGCGTGCTGCCCCTCCACTTT.

The V gene is TRBV7-2, the J gene TRBJ1-1, with D uncertain. The germline V and J ends were trimmed by 5 bases and 1 base, with 11 bases remaining between them. The CDR3 has 14 amino acids. The germline gives CDR1 SGHTA, CDR2 FQGNSA. The DNA for the CDR3 is TGTGCCAGCAGCCCAATGCCCGGGAACACTGAAGCTTTCTTT. Its translation is CASSPMPGNTEAFF.

This sequence joins TRBV5-4 and TRBJ2-2; weak D call: TRBD2 (6 bases). V was cut by 1 base and J by 5 bases, with 12 bases left in between. CDR1 is SGHNT, CDR2 YYREEE, per germline (reference sequence). This CDR3 comprises 15 residues. The CDR3 bases are TGTGCCAGCAGCTTGACGGCGGGGCGAACCGGGGAGCTGTTTTTT. As protein: CASSLTAGRTGELFF.

V and J are TRBV9 and TRBJ2-2, with TRBD1 identical over 8 bases. The CDR3 has 16 residues. V was clipped by 0 bases and J by 6 bases; unmatched bases: 7. Germline loops: CDR1 SGDLS, CDR2 YYNGEE. In DNA form, the CDR3 reads TGTGCCAGCAGCGTAGCTGGCCAGGGGGCCGCCGGGGAGCTGTTTTTT. It specifies CASSVAGQGAAGELFF.

This chain links TRBV19 with TRBJ1-1; 12 bases agree with TRBD1. Germline V lookup: CDR1 LNHDA, CDR2 SQIVND (reference sequence). The CDR3 extends over 14 amino acids. V lost 6 bases, J lost 6 bases, and 5 bases stayed unmatched. The CDR3: CASRPGTGGSEAFF. CDR3 nucleotides: TGTGCCAGTAGGCCTGGGACAGGGGGCTCTGAAGCTTTCTTT.

The genes are TRBV10-1 and TRBJ2-7, with D uncertain. CDR1 is WNHNN, CDR2 SYGVQD, per germline (reference sequence). V lost 4 bases and J lost 4, with 8 bases in between. CDR3 length: 12 residues. The CDR3: CASSVDQYEQYF. The CDR3 nucleotides are TGCGCCAGCAGTGTGGATCAATACGAGCAGTACTTC.

The table lists this clone with a few counts. The chain joins TRBV29-1 to TRBJ1-1, with D unresolved. The germline V gene has CDR1 SQVTM and CDR2 ANQGSEA. The CDR3 consists of 11 residues. V lost 4 bases to trimming and J lost 4 bases, with 7 bases between them. The DNA for the CDR3 is TGCAGCGTTGGTGAACGCACTGAAGCTTTCTTT. It encodes CSVGERTEAFF.

This clone was seen at least ten times. This sequence joins TRBV29-1 and TRBJ1-2; TRBD1 agrees at 9 bases. The CDR3 is 14 residues long. Trimming took 1 base from V and 7 from J; bases not matched to a gene: 7. Germline V CDR1 and CDR2: SQVTM, ANQGSEA. CDR3 residues: CSVEVLRGQGGYTF. As DNA, the CDR3 is TGCAGCGTTGAAGTTCTGAGGGGACAGGGTGGCTACACCTTC. Based on the CDR3 plus reference TRBV29-1 and TRBJ1-2, the full variable domain is SAVISQKPSRDICQRGTSLTIQCQVDSQVTMMFWYRQQPGQSLTLIATANQGSEATYESGFVIDKFPISRPNLTFSTLTVSNMSPEDSSIYLCSVEVLRGQGGYTFGSGTRLTVV.